These T cell receptor beta chains were read from a single sample in a study of HIV-infected patients and healthy controls. MiXCR, run by TCRdb on the 5' RACE reads, gives a single entry per CDR3 protein. Here the sample spans some 8,900 distinct CDR3 sequences, around 8% being singletons. This specimen was blood, taken during antiretroviral therapy. Every receptor here comes from an adult with HIV infection. Both conserved end residues are part of each CDR3. The D gene is left open where the match is weak. The size field is filled for only some rows; it gives once, few, many or a size class.

J gene: TRBJ2-7
V gene: TRBV6-6
D gene: TRBD1
clone size: medium-sized
CDR3 DNA: TGTGCCAGCAGTTTGACAGGGGCCAGCTCCTACGAGCAGTACTTC
CDR3 protein: CASSLTGASSYEQYF

J gene: TRBJ2-7
V gene: TRBV20-1
D gene: TRBD1
clone size: many
CDR3 DNA: TGCAGTGCTGGGGGGACAGGGACCTACGAGCAGTACTTC
CDR3 protein: CSAGGTGTYEQYF

J gene: TRBJ2-3
V gene: TRBV7-2
D gene: -
clone size: medium-sized
CDR3 DNA: TGTGCCAGCAGCCCGATGGGCGGAAGTTTCCAGCGCACAGATACGCAGTATTTT
CDR3 protein: CASSPMGGSFQRTDTQYF

J gene: TRBJ2-1
V gene: TRBV6-6
D gene: TRBD2
clone size: many
CDR3 DNA: TGTGCCAGCAGGACCGGACTAGGTGAGCAGTTCTTC
CDR3 protein: CASRTGLGEQFF

J gene: TRBJ2-5
V gene: TRBV3-2
D gene: -
clone size: many
CDR3 DNA: TGTGCCAGCAGCCCCCAAGAGCGGGACTTCCAAGAGACCCAGTACTTC
CDR3 protein: CASSPQERDFQETQYF

J gene: TRBJ2-7
V gene: TRBV5-1
D gene: -
clone size: many
CDR3 DNA: TGCGCCAGCAGCTTGGCCGGGAAGACCAACGAGCAGTACTTC
CDR3 protein: CASSLAGKTNEQYF

J gene: TRBJ2-7
V gene: TRBV7-9
D gene: TRBD2
clone size: medium-sized
CDR3 DNA: TGTGCCAGCAGCTCTGCCGGGACTAGCGGGAGATCCTACGAGCAGTACTTC
CDR3 protein: CASSSAGTSGRSYEQYF

J gene: TRBJ1-5
V gene: TRBV15
D gene: -
clone size: few
CDR3 DNA: TGTGCCACCAGCAGGGGCGGGGATCAGCCCCAGCATTTT
CDR3 protein: CATSRGGDQPQHF

J gene: TRBJ1-4
V gene: TRBV5-1
D gene: TRBD1
clone size: -
CDR3 DNA: TGCGCCAGCAGCCCCCGGACAGGGGGTTCGGAAAAACTGTTTTTT
CDR3 protein: CASSPRTGGSEKLFF

J gene: TRBJ2-7
V gene: TRBV5-1
D gene: TRBD2
clone size: medium-sized
CDR3 DNA: TGCGCCAGCAGCTCCGGACTAGCGGGGGGAGCTATCTCCTACGAGCAGTACTTC
CDR3 protein: CASSSGLAGGAISYEQYF

J gene: TRBJ2-2
V gene: TRBV27
D gene: TRBD2
clone size: medium-sized
CDR3 DNA: TGTGCCAGCAGTTTCCAGCGGGAAAGCGGGGAGCTGTTTTTT
CDR3 protein: CASSFQRESGELFF

J gene: TRBJ2-7
V gene: TRBV25-1
D gene: -
clone size: many
CDR3 DNA: TGTGCCAGCTCGCCAGGGGCTGGCTACGAGCAGTACTTC
CDR3 protein: CASSPGAGYEQYF

J gene: TRBJ1-1
V gene: TRBV28
D gene: -
clone size: many
CDR3 DNA: TGTGCCAGCAGACGAGGGGGTACGAACACTGAAGCTTTCTTT
CDR3 protein: CASRRGGTNTEAFF

J gene: TRBJ2-7
V gene: TRBV7-9
D gene: TRBD2
clone size: many
CDR3 DNA: TGTGCCAGCAGTTGGGCGGGACTAGCCGGCGAGCAGTACTTC
CDR3 protein: CASSWAGLAGEQYF

J gene: TRBJ2-7
V gene: TRBV20-1
D gene: TRBD1
clone size: many
CDR3 DNA: TGCAGTGCTAGAGACGACAGGGAATCCTACGAGCAGTACTTC
CDR3 protein: CSARDDRESYEQYF

J gene: TRBJ1-4
V gene: TRBV5-4
D gene: TRBD1
clone size: few
CDR3 DNA: TGTGCCAGCAGCCCGGGACAGGGTGGGGAAGAAAAACTGTTTTTT
CDR3 protein: CASSPGQGGEEKLFF